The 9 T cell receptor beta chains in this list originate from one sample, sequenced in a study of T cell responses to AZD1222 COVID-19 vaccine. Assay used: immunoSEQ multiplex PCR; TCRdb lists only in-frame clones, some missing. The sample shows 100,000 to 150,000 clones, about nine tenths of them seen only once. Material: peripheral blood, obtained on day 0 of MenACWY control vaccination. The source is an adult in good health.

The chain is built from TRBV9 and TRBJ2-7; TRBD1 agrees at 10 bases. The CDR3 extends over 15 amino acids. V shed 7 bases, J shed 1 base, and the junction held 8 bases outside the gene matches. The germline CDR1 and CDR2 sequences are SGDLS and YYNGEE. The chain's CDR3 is CASPGRQGASYEQYV. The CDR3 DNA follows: TGTGCCAGCCCCGGCCGACAGGGGGCTTCCTACGAGCAGTACGTC.

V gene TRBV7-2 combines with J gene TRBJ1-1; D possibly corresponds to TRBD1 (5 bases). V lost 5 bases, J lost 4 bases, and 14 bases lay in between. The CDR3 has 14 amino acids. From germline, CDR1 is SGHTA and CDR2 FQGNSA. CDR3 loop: CASSLNPGGTEAFF. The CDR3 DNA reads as TGTGCCAGCAGCCTTAATCCGGGGGGCACTGAAGCTTTCTTT.

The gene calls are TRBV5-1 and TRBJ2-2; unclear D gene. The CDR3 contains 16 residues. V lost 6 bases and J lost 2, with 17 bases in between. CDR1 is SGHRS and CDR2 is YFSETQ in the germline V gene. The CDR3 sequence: CASNLQSGTNTGELFF. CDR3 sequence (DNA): TGCGCCAGCAATCTGCAGTCGGGCACCAACACCGGGGAGCTGTTTTTT.

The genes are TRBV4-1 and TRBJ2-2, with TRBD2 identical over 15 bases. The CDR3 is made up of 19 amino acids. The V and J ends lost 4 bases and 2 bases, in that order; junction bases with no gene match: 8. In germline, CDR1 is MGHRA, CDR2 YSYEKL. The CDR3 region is CASSRIPGLAGGNTGELFF. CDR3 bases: TGCGCCAGCAGCCGGATCCCGGGACTAGCGGGAGGAAACACCGGGGAGCTGTTTTTT.

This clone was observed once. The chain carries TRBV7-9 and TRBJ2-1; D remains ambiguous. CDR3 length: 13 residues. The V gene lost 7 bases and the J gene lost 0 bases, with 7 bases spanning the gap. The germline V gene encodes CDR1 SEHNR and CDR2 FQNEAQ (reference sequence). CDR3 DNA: TGTGCCAGCACCCGGTCCTCCTACAATGAGCAGTTCTTC. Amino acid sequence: CASTRSSYNEQFF.

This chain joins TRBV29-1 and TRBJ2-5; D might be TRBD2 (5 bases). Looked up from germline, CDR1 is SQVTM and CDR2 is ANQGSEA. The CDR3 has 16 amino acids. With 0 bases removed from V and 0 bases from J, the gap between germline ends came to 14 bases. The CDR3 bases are TGCAGCGTTGAAGAGGTACTACCGGGGTACCAAGAGACCCAGTACTTC. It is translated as CSVEEVLPGYQETQYF.

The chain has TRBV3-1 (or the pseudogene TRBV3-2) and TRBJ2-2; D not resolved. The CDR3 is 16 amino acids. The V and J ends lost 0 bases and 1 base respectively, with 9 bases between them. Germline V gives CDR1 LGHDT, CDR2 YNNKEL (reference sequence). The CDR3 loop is CASSQDQVRNTGELFF. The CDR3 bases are TGTGCCAGCAGCCAAGATCAAGTGAGGAACACCGGGGAGCTGTTTTTT.

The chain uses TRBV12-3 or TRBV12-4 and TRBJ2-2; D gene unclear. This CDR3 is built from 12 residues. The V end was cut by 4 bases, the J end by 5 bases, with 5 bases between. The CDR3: CASSSSTGELFF. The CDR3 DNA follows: TGTGCCAGCAGTTCGAGTACCGGGGAGCTGTTTTTT.

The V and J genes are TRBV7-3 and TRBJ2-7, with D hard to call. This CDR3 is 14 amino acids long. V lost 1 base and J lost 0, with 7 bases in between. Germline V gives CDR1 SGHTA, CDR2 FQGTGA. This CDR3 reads CASSLKPDSYEQYF. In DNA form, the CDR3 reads TGTGCCAGCAGCTTAAAACCAGACTCCTACGAGCAGTACTTC.